The TCR beta chain under discussion was sequenced for a study of T-cell memory formation after mild COVID-19. Whole-study findings and limits: Researchers could not confirm that second-wave clones peaking on day 37 targeted SARS-CoV-2. Later expanders leaned CD4+, whereas day 15 to 85 contracting clones were balanced CD4/CD8.

Comments on this clonotype: Its antigen is not known.

TCRdb reprocessed the 5' RACE reads with MiXCR, giving one entry per CDR3 protein. The table lists hundreds of thousands of distinct CDR3 sequences, roughly 15% of them singletons. Deletions cut 8 bases from V and 3 bases from J, with 19 bases between. The CDR3 runs to 15 residues. CDR1 and CDR2 (germline): MNHEY, SMNVEV (reference sequence). Material for sequencing was PBMCs or a T cell subset sorted from them (not recorded which). This receptor was taken from a man aged 18 to 30 who had mild COVID-19 (a few samples of this study predate the infection). Cell type and time point are not known. J is TRBJ1-1 and V is TRBV27, with a weak D call TRBD1 (5 bases). DNA of the CDR3: TGTGCCAGCGCAGTGTTATCAGGAGGGGACACTGAAGCTTTCTTT. Translation: CASAVLSGGDTEAFF.